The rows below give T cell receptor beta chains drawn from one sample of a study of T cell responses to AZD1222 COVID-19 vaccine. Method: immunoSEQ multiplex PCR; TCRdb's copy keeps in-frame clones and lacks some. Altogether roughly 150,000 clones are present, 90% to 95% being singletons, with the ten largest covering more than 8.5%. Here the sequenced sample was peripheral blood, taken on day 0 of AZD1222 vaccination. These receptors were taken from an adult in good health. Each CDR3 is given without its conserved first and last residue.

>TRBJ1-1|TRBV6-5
ASSYSDRAPNTEAF
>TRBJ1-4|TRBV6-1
ASSDPFYTTNEKLF
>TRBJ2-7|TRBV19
ASSIGDSGTYEQY
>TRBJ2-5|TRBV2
ASIAFQETQY
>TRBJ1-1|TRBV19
ASSLGQGLVTEAF
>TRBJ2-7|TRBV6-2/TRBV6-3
ASSSAGLGEQY
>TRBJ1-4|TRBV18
ASSPPGTVREKLF
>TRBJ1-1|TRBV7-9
ASSPQVGGTEAF
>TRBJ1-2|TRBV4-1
ASSQDLVGQGADYT
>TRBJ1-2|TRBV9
ASSSGAYGYT
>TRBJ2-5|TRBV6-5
ASSYLERGETQY
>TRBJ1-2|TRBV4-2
ASSAARPGLGRANYGYT
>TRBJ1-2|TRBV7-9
ASSSGFYGYT
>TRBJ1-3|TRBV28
ASSSPGGSGNTIY
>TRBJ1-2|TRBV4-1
ASSQEFPKDRDGYT
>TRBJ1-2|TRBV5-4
ASSSRTGVGYGYT
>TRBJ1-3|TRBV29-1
SVASGDTIY
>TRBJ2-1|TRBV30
ACRIYNEQF
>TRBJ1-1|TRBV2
ASSRGQANTEAF
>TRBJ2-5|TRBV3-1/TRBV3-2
ASTSVRGGQETQY
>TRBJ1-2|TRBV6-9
ASGEGYT
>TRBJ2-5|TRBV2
ASSTQGLGETQY
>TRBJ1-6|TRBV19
ASSTRTGSDLLH
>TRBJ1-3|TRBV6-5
ASSLQGAGNTIY
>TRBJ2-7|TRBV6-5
ASSYSAGGFYEQY
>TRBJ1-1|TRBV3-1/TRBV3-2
ASSPNRAGIHTEAF
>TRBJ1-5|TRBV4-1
ASSQDGQYSNQPQH
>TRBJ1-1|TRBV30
AWSGPPIHTEAF
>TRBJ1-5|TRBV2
ASSPGTITRFSGDGQPQH
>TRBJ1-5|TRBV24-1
ATSDSGWNQPQH
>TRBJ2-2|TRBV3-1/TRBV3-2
ASSSYPGQGASDTGELF
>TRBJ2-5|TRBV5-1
ASSPEASGQETQY
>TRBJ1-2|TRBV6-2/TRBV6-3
ASTPRGGKRLSDGYT
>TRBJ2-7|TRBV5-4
ASSPTWGGYEQY
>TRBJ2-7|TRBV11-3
ASSLDRGLYEQY
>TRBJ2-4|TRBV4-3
ASSPGQENIQY
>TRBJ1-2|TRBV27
ASRPTGTSGYT
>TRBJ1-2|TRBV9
ASSVNRDRGVYGYT
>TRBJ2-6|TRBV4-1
ASSPGTGRGSGANVLT
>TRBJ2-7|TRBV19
ASSTGTYEQY
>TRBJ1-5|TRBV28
ATTTGQGHQPQH
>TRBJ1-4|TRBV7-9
ASSFSGTGAWELF
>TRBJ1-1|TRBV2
ASNWDRNTEAF
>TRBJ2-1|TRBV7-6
ASSPTSGGYNEQF
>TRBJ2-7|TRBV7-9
ASSLPGPYYEQY
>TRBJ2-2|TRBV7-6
ASGTFFTGELF
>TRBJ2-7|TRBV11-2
ASSFGMTRGYEQY
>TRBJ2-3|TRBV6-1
ASSEATGHTDTQY
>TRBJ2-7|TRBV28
ASSTQEVEY
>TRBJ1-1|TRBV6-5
ASSYTQGGSTEAF
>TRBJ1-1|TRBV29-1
SVVRDRGETAF
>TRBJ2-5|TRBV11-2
ASRGRGGQETQY
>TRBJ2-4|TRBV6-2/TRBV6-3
ASSYDPLVNIQY
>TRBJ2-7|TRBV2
ASSGDRYEQY
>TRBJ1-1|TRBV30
AWSDKKTGGLEAF